The 5 T cell receptor beta chains listed next were all sequenced from one sample in a study of blood T cell repertoires in COVID-19. TCRdb keeps only in-frame clones here, not all; method: immunoSEQ multiplex PCR. The sample lists 250,000 or so clones, 70% to 90% occurring once. The sequencing sample was made of PBMCs or T cells enriched from blood (not recorded which). These receptor sequences come from a woman aged 45-60 years who had recovered from COVID-19.

V is TRBV7-9 and J is TRBJ1-4; possible D gene TRBD1, 5 bases. The germline V gene encodes CDR1 SEHNR and CDR2 FQNEAQ (reference sequence). CDR3 length equals 16 residues. V dropped 5 bases and J dropped 7 bases, with 20 bases sitting between them. The CDR3 loop reads CASSALGGTRGEKLFF. Here the CDR3 DNA reads TGTGCCAGCAGCGCACTGGGAGGGACTCGAGGTGAAAAACTGTTTTTT.

This clone showed up just a few times. The rearrangement joins TRBV28 to TRBJ2-5; 8 nucleotides agree with TRBD1. V lost 8 bases, J lost 2 bases, and 7 bases stayed unmatched. This CDR3 contains 14 residues. CDR1 MDHEN and CDR2 SYDVKM come from the germline V gene. This CDR3 is CASGGQGRQETQYF. CDR3 nucleotides: TGTGCCAGCGGCGGACAGGGCCGACAAGAGACCCAGTACTTC.

In its sample, this clone was seen a few times. The genes are TRBV5-6 and TRBJ1-5; TRBD1 might be the D (5 bases). The CDR3 runs to 16 residues. Germline-derived CDR1 and CDR2 are SGHDT and YYEEEE. Trimming left V 2 bases short and J 0 bases short, with 12 bases between. The CDR3 reads CASSFRGGYSNQPQHF. CDR3 DNA sequence: TGTGCCAGCAGCTTTCGGGGGGGTTATAGCAATCAGCCCCAGCATTTT.

V is TRBV27 and J is TRBJ2-7; 10 bases are shared with TRBD1. The CDR3 consists of 16 residues. V trimming: 5 bases; J trimming: 1 base; junction bases outside the gene matches: 8. CDR1 is MNHEY and CDR2 is SMNVEV in the germline V gene (reference sequence). CDR3 sequence (DNA): TGTGCCAGCAGTGCTTTGGACAGGGGGAAATCCTACGAGCAGTACTTC. As protein: CASSALDRGKSYEQYF.

The chain employs TRBV20-1 and TRBJ2-3; 10 bases map to TRBD1. CDR3 length equals 14 residues. Losses at the gene ends were 3 bases for V and 4 bases for J; bases not matched to a gene: 4. Germline loops: CDR1 DFQATT, CDR2 SNEGSKA (reference sequence). This chain's CDR3 is CSASPGTGADTQYF. The CDR3 coding sequence is TGCAGTGCTAGTCCCGGGACAGGGGCAGATACGCAGTATTTT.